These 10 T cell receptor beta chains originate from one sample sequenced in a study of blood T cell repertoires in COVID-19. Assay used: immunoSEQ multiplex PCR; TCRdb lists only in-frame clones, some missing. The table has 150,000 or so clones, around 81% seen once. The specimen was peripheral blood. These receptor sequences come from a woman between 35 and 50 years old with active or convalescent COVID-19.

The rearrangement uses TRBV6-5 and TRBJ1-1, with 11 nucleotides matching TRBD1. The CDR3 covers 15 residues. Looked up from germline, CDR1 is MNHEY and CDR2 is SVGAGI. The V and J ends lost 5 bases and 6 bases, in that order; junction bases with no gene match: 8. CDR3 region: CASSPRTGGGAEAFF. CDR3 nucleotides: TGTGCCAGCAGTCCCCGGACAGGGGGCGGGGCTGAAGCTTTCTTT.

The chain combines TRBV3-1 (or the pseudogene TRBV3-2) with TRBJ1-3; D may be TRBD1 (5 bases). The CDR3 length is 13 residues. Trimming stripped 1 base from V and 9 bases from J, with 10 bases between. Germline CDR1 LGHDT, CDR2 YNNKEL (reference sequence). The chain's CDR3 is CASSQAGGGTIYF. The CDR3 DNA is TGTGCCAGCAGCCAAGCTGGGGGGGGCACCATATATTTT.

The CDR3 DNA reads as TGTGCCAGCAGTTATGGGGGGGCGATTGAAAAACTGTTTTTT. As protein: CASSYGGAIEKLFF. The chain combines TRBV6-5 with TRBJ1-4, with D maybe TRBD1 (6 bases). V was shortened by 3 bases and J by 7 bases, with 12 bases between the two germline ends. There are 14 residues in the CDR3. The V gene's germline CDR1 is MNHEY and CDR2 SVGAGI.

The chain recombines TRBV19 with TRBJ1-1; D unclear. Trimming left V 5 bases short and J 5 bases short, with 9 bases between. The CDR3 has 12 residues. Germline loops: CDR1 LNHDA, CDR2 SQIVND (reference sequence). The CDR3 bases are TGTGCCAGTAGTGATCGGGAGACTGAAGCTTTCTTT. This sequence encodes CASSDRETEAFF. The full variable domain, completed using reference TRBV19 and TRBJ1-1, is DGGITQSPKYLFRKEGQNVTLSCEQNLNHDAMYWYRQDPGQGLRLIYYSQIVNDFQKGDIAEGYSVSREKKESFPLTVTSAQKNPTAFYLCASSDRETEAFFGQGTRLTVV.

The gene calls are TRBV3-1 (or the pseudogene TRBV3-2) and TRBJ2-3; TRBD2 matches at 10 bases. J was trimmed by 0 bases and V by 4 bases; bases with no gene match: 1. The germline V gene encodes CDR1 LGHDT and CDR2 YNNKEL (reference sequence). The CDR3 runs to 15 residues. This CDR3 reads CASSLSGRSTDTQYF. The CDR3 nucleotides read TGTGCCAGCAGCCTTAGCGGGAGGAGCACAGATACGCAGTATTTT.

This clone was detected only once. The J gene is TRBJ1-1, the V gene TRBV7-2, with 9 bases identical to TRBD1. The CDR3 covers 14 residues. Germline values: CDR1 SGHTA, CDR2 FQGNSA. The J segment lost 6 bases and the V segment lost 2 bases, leaving 4 bases of the junction unmatched. CDR3 in amino acids: CASSLLDRGSEAFF. DNA of the CDR3: TGTGCCAGCAGCTTATTGGACAGGGGCTCTGAAGCTTTCTTT.

The chain combines TRBV6-6 with TRBJ1-6; D is undetermined. Trimming stripped 2 bases from V and 8 bases from J, with 10 bases between. Germline V CDR1 and CDR2: MNHNY, SVGAGI (reference sequence). The CDR3 has 14 amino acids. Here the CDR3 reads CASSYEAFDSPLHF. DNA of the CDR3: TGTGCCAGCAGTTACGAGGCCTTCGATTCACCCCTCCACTTT.

This sequence joins TRBV24-1 and TRBJ2-1; 15 bases match TRBD2. The CDR3 is 19 amino acids. The J segment lost 7 bases and the V segment lost 2 bases, leaving 11 bases of the junction unmatched. CDR1 and CDR2 from the germline V gene are KGHDR and SFDVKD. As DNA, the CDR3 is TGTGCCACCAGTGATTCACGGACTAGCGGGGGGGCTAAGTTGAATGAGCAGTTCTTC. Its protein product is CATSDSRTSGGAKLNEQFF.

This sequence joins TRBV11-2 and TRBJ2-7; 7 bases fit TRBD1. Looked up from germline, CDR1 is SGHAT and CDR2 is FQNNGV. The CDR3 sequence is 16 residues long. The V gene end was trimmed by 5 bases and the J gene end by 3 bases; junction bases not matched to a gene: 13. The CDR3 DNA follows: TGTGCCAGCAGCCCTCCGACCTCCGGGACAGACTACGAGCAGTACTTC. It is translated as CASSPPTSGTDYEQYF.

The V call is TRBV7-2, the J call TRBJ2-7; D is perhaps TRBD1 (6 bases). V lost 6 bases and J 7 bases, leaving 10 bases between the germline ends. Germline loops: CDR1 SGHTA, CDR2 FQGNSA. This CDR3 comprises 11 residues. The CDR3 region is CASRETGEQYF. The DNA of the CDR3 is TGTGCCAGCAGGGAAACAGGGGAGCAGTACTTC. The variable domain in full, completed from reference TRBV7-2 and TRBJ2-7, reads GAGVSQSPSNKVTEKGKDVELRCDPISGHTALYWYRQSLGQGLEFLIYFQGNSAPDKSGLPSDRFSAERTGGSVSTLTIQRTQQEDSAVYLCASRETGEQYFGPGTRLTVT.